This T cell receptor (beta chain) was sequenced during a study of T cell responses to AZD1222 COVID-19 vaccine. Study results and caveats: No day 14 peak samples; only post-peak repertoires were characterized.

The assay was immunoSEQ multiplex PCR, and TCRdb's table has in-frame clones only and misses some. The sample lists about 130,000 clones, approximately 86% occurring once. This clone was detected only once. The antigen remains undetermined. This TCR was sampled from an adult in good health. The sample here was peripheral blood, taken on day 0 of AZD1222 vaccination.

The CDR3 DNA reads TGTGCCATCAGTTTTGAAGGGGGAGCAAGGCCCCAGCATTTT. Its protein is CAISFEGGARPQHF. The chain has TRBV10-3 and TRBJ1-5, with a possible D match to TRBD1 (6 bases). From germline, CDR1 is ENHRY and CDR2 SYGVKD. CDR3 length equals 14 residues. V lost 5 bases to trimming and J lost 9 bases, with 17 bases between them.